The text below deals with one T cell receptor beta chain. Its binding antigen is unknown. The record has no base qualities; no much larger clone is one base away. The method was the immunoSEQ multiplex PCR assay. TCR beta CDR3 sequencing was performed on DNA from the cultured, isolated CD4+ T cells. Regarding the original processing steps: The analysis removed non-productive TCR sequences, trimmed reads to the CDR3 region, and retained only CDR3s that were 7 or more amino acids long. The MANAFEST web app was used to pick out antigen-specific clonotypes by comparing their expansion in peptide wells with that in reference cultures. Positive clones required FDR<0.05 expansion versus reference and all other wells, odds ratio above 5, and frequency above 0.1% in two replicate wells. A clonotype was called cross-reactive if it was significantly expanded both in SARS-CoV-2 spike wells and in at least one common cold coronavirus spike condition. CDR3 similarity was assessed by Levenshtein distance using the stringdist R package, and unrooted trees were constructed with ape in R 3.6.1. This immuneACCESS table, as held by TCRdb, lists in-frame sequences with V and J called but not all clones. Of the missing ones, under half trace to an unresolved V gene in checked studies; the others have no known cause. V, J and clone size were drawn from that table, and D and trimming were deduced from the DNA. The sample profile shows more than 20,000 clones; 60% to 80% of them were found once. Approximately 21% of the sample belongs to the ten largest clones.

The sample is drawn from a study of vaccination effects on CD4 cells after COVID-19 (dated by TCRdb to between 2021 and 2022). In the study overall: Each participant received two doses of an mRNA SARS-CoV-2 vaccine, either BNT162b2 or mRNA-1273. In a couple of convalescent patients, pre-vaccine samples were collected 16 days and one week ahead of the first dose, 142 and 148 days after COVID-19 diagnosis. SARS-CoV-2 spike-specific CD4+ TCR repertoires from before and after mRNA vaccination were compared in COVID-19 convalescent patients and in infection-naive vaccine recipients. The full study included roughly 11 COVID-19 convalescent patients and a few SARS-CoV-2-naive healthy vaccine recipients. In the study, cultures from other donors were sequenced using the Oncomine TCR Beta short-read assay on an Illumina iSeq 100.

In the ViraFEST assay, PBMC were stimulated with viral peptide pools, and antigen-specific CD4+ T cell clonotypes were then identified by expansion using TCR sequencing. After around eleven days of culture, CD4+ T cells were isolated with the EasySep CD4+ T cell isolation kit. Convalescent patients had PCR-confirmed SARS-CoV-2 infection between March and December 2020, before Alpha, Beta and Delta variants emerged in the United States. Approximately 2 million PBMC per well were cultured in IMDM with 5% human AB serum, roughly 11 IU/ml IL-2 and gentamicin, plus 10 ug/ml peptides. Half of the culture medium was replaced with fresh IL-2-containing medium on days 3 and 7. Each peptide stimulation condition was cultured in triplicate wells unless otherwise noted. Using Ficoll-Paque Plus gradient centrifugation, PBMC were separated from whole blood and then either used fresh or cryopreserved at -140C. Overlapping peptide pools spanned the spike proteins of SARS-CoV-2 and the common cold coronaviruses HCoV-NL63, HCoV-OC43 and HCoV-229E. The QIAamp micro DNA kit was used to extract genomic DNA from the cultured CD4+ T cells.

On the study overall, not on this receptor specifically: Limitations of the study were the small number of convalescent patients and the absence of early post-infection timepoints. In convalescent patients, the post-vaccine spike-reactive repertoire consisted mainly of new vaccine-induced clones, largely distinct from infection-induced clones. Both infection-induced and vaccine-induced clones contracted markedly at late post-vaccination timepoints, which is consistent with waning T cell responses.

The CDR1 and CDR2 encoded by the germline V gene (reference sequence) are SGHNT and YYREEE. The CDR3 starts with the cysteine, ends with the phenylalanine, and has 14 residues. The kept DNA is CDR3 alone, 42 bases in frame from the first base. Deletion took 0 bases off V and 3 bases off J, with a span of 6 bases between the germline ends. The chain uses TRBV5-4 and TRBJ2-2; the D gene remains uncertain. This material consisted of CD4+ T cells from PBMCs cultured with HCoV-NL63 spike peptides, taken before COVID-19 vaccination. The cell subset or site label of this sample denotes: HCoV-NL63 spike overlapping peptide pool stimulation. This TCR derives from a human donor who had a prior SARS-CoV-2 infection. The DNA is as follows: TGTGCCAGCAGCTTGGCCAGTGACACCGGGGAGCTGTTTTTT. This codes for CASSLASDTGELFF.